A selection of T cell receptor beta chains follows, all from one sample in a study of blood T cell repertoires in COVID-19. Some clones are missing from TCRdb's copy, which holds only in-frame ones; the method was immunoSEQ multiplex PCR. The sample records approximately 240,000 clones, roughly 82% being singletons. The source material was peripheral blood. These receptor sequences come from a woman aged 80 or older with active or convalescent COVID-19. Both conserved end residues are part of each CDR3. The D gene is left open where the match is weak. Clone size is shown for a subset of rows, as once, few, many or a class of expanded clone.

j_gene: TRBJ2-5; d_gene: TRBD2; abundance: .; v_gene: TRBV5-1; CDR3nt: TGCGCCAGCAGCTTTTTAGCGGGGGGGCTGGAGACCCAGTACTTC; CDR3aa: CASSFLAGGLETQYF
j_gene: TRBJ1-1; d_gene: TRBD1; abundance: .; v_gene: TRBV2; CDR3nt: TGTGCCAGCATTAGGCAGGGGGCAACTGAAGCTTTCTTT; CDR3aa: CASIRQGATEAFF
j_gene: TRBJ2-2; d_gene: TRBD1; abundance: .; v_gene: TRBV5-5; CDR3nt: TGTGCCAGCAGCTTGTCCCCTAACAGGGGGCCGGGCACCGGGGAGCTGTTTTTT; CDR3aa: CASSLSPNRGPGTGELFF
j_gene: TRBJ2-5; d_gene: .; abundance: few; v_gene: TRBV10-3; CDR3nt: TGTGCCACCGCACAGGGAATCTACGAGACCCAGTACTTC; CDR3aa: CATAQGIYETQYF
j_gene: TRBJ2-3; d_gene: TRBD1; abundance: .; v_gene: TRBV29-1; CDR3nt: TGCAGCTCCGAGGGGGACAGAACGCAGTATTTT; CDR3aa: CSSEGDRTQYF
j_gene: TRBJ1-1; d_gene: .; abundance: .; v_gene: TRBV7-7; CDR3nt: TGTGCCAGCAGTACAGGGATGGGGACTGAAGCTTTCTTT; CDR3aa: CASSTGMGTEAFF
j_gene: TRBJ2-7; d_gene: .; abundance: few; v_gene: TRBV21-1; CDR3nt: TGTGCCAGCAGCAAAGCTCGGACATCCTACGAGCAGTACTTC; CDR3aa: CASSKARTSYEQYF
j_gene: TRBJ1-6; d_gene: .; abundance: .; v_gene: TRBV7-2; CDR3nt: TGTGCCAGCAGCAAACAGGGACCGGGTAATTCACCCCTCCACTTT; CDR3aa: CASSKQGPGNSPLHF
j_gene: TRBJ2-3; d_gene: .; abundance: .; v_gene: TRBV2; CDR3nt: TGTGCCAGCAGGACCCCAGGGACAGATACGCAGTATTTT; CDR3aa: CASRTPGTDTQYF
j_gene: TRBJ1-4; d_gene: TRBD1; abundance: few; v_gene: TRBV2; CDR3nt: TGTGCCAGCCGGGACAGGGGGGATCGGGAAAAACTGTTTTTT; CDR3aa: CASRDRGDREKLFF
j_gene: TRBJ1-5; d_gene: .; abundance: few; v_gene: TRBV19; CDR3nt: TGTGCCAGTAGTATCACAGGCCGCAATCAGCCCCAGCATTTT; CDR3aa: CASSITGRNQPQHF
j_gene: TRBJ2-2; d_gene: TRBD2; abundance: .; v_gene: TRBV6-5; CDR3nt: TGTGCCAGCAGGCGAGCGGGAGCGGTCACCGGGGAGCTGTTTTTT; CDR3aa: CASRRAGAVTGELFF
j_gene: TRBJ2-2; d_gene: TRBD1; abundance: .; v_gene: TRBV29-1; CDR3nt: TGCAGCGCCCGGACAGGGTTAAACACCGGGGAGCTGTTTTTT; CDR3aa: CSARTGLNTGELFF
j_gene: TRBJ1-3; d_gene: TRBD1; abundance: once; v_gene: TRBV28; CDR3nt: TGTGCCAGCAGGAATACCGGGACAGCGCTTAACACCATATATTTT; CDR3aa: CASRNTGTALNTIYF
j_gene: TRBJ2-1; d_gene: TRBD2; abundance: .; v_gene: TRBV7-6; CDR3nt: TGTGCCAGCAGCTTAGCTAGCGGGGCTTTACGGGATGAGCAGTTCTTC; CDR3aa: CASSLASGALRDEQFF
j_gene: TRBJ1-2; d_gene: .; abundance: .; v_gene: TRBV6-1; CDR3nt: TGTGCCAGCAGTGATTCCCCCTCGTGGACTTTCGACTACACCTTC; CDR3aa: CASSDSPSWTFDYTF
j_gene: TRBJ1-4; d_gene: TRBD1; abundance: .; v_gene: TRBV28; CDR3nt: TGTGCCAGCAGACCGACAGGGGGCGGTGAAAAACTGTTTTTT; CDR3aa: CASRPTGGGEKLFF
j_gene: TRBJ2-1; d_gene: .; abundance: .; v_gene: TRBV12-3/TRBV12-4; CDR3nt: TGTGCCAGCAGTTTCTCTTCAGGAAATGAGCAGTTCTTC; CDR3aa: CASSFSSGNEQFF
j_gene: TRBJ1-6; d_gene: .; abundance: few; v_gene: TRBV6-5; CDR3nt: TGTGCCAGTATGGGAGGGTATAATTCACCCCTCCACTTT; CDR3aa: CASMGGYNSPLHF
j_gene: TRBJ2-3; d_gene: TRBD1; abundance: .; v_gene: TRBV10-3; CDR3nt: TGTGCCATCAGTGATCGACAGGGGGCCGGAGATACGCAGTATTTT; CDR3aa: CAISDRQGAGDTQYF
j_gene: TRBJ1-5; d_gene: .; abundance: .; v_gene: TRBV6-1; CDR3nt: TGTGCCAGCAGTGAAAGACAGCCGAATCAGCCCCAGCATTTT; CDR3aa: CASSERQPNQPQHF
j_gene: TRBJ1-2; d_gene: TRBD1; abundance: .; v_gene: TRBV5-1; CDR3nt: TGCGCCAGCAGCCATGACAGGGGAGGCTACACCTTC; CDR3aa: CASSHDRGGYTF
j_gene: TRBJ1-5; d_gene: TRBD1; abundance: .; v_gene: TRBV19; CDR3nt: TGTGCCAGTAGTATGGACAGGGTGGGAGCTCAGCCCCAGCATTTT; CDR3aa: CASSMDRVGAQPQHF
j_gene: TRBJ1-1; d_gene: .; abundance: .; v_gene: TRBV6-5; CDR3nt: TGTGCCAGCAGCCAAACGGCAGGGGTAGGTTTCTTT; CDR3aa: CASSQTAGVGFF
j_gene: TRBJ2-7; d_gene: .; abundance: .; v_gene: TRBV28; CDR3nt: TGTGCCAGCAGAGCCCCCGCGACAGTCTACGAGCAGTACTTC; CDR3aa: CASRAPATVYEQYF
j_gene: TRBJ2-3; d_gene: TRBD1; abundance: .; v_gene: TRBV5-1; CDR3nt: TGCGCCAGCAGCCGACAGGGGTTCCCAGATACGCAGTATTTT; CDR3aa: CASSRQGFPDTQYF
j_gene: TRBJ1-3; d_gene: .; abundance: .; v_gene: TRBV2; CDR3nt: TGTGCCAGCAGTCCAGGGGCAGGAAACACCATATATTTT; CDR3aa: CASSPGAGNTIYF
j_gene: TRBJ2-7; d_gene: .; abundance: .; v_gene: TRBV10-3; CDR3nt: TGTGCCATCAGTGAGTCTCGGGCGTCGCAGGGCTACGAGCAGTACTTC; CDR3aa: CAISESRASQGYEQYF
j_gene: TRBJ2-1; d_gene: TRBD1; abundance: .; v_gene: TRBV6-5; CDR3nt: TGTGCCTCCCGCCGGGGACAGGGGGTCAATCAGCAGTTCTTC; CDR3aa: CASRRGQGVNQQFF
j_gene: TRBJ2-3; d_gene: .; abundance: .; v_gene: TRBV2; CDR3nt: TGTGCCAGCAGTGGGTCACAGGGTTTGGATACGCAGTATTTT; CDR3aa: CASSGSQGLDTQYF
j_gene: TRBJ1-6; d_gene: .; abundance: .; v_gene: TRBV6-6; CDR3nt: TGTGCCAGCAGTCCAATTAATTCACCCCTCCACTTT; CDR3aa: CASSPINSPLHF
j_gene: TRBJ1-1; d_gene: .; abundance: .; v_gene: TRBV30; CDR3nt: TGTGCCTGGAGACCTGGTGCGGGGGCGAGGAACACTGAAGCTTTCTTT; CDR3aa: CAWRPGAGARNTEAFF
j_gene: TRBJ1-1; d_gene: .; abundance: .; v_gene: TRBV10-1; CDR3nt: TGCGCCAGCAGTGAATTTCGTCGGGGTCGGGGCACTGAAGCTTTCTTT; CDR3aa: CASSEFRRGRGTEAFF
j_gene: TRBJ1-5; d_gene: TRBD1; abundance: once; v_gene: TRBV4-2; CDR3nt: TGTGCCAGCAGCCTCCAGGACAGGGATATCCAGCCCCAGCATTTT; CDR3aa: CASSLQDRDIQPQHF
j_gene: TRBJ2-1; d_gene: .; abundance: .; v_gene: TRBV19; CDR3nt: TGTGCCAGTTCAGCGGACCGCTCCTACAATGAGCAGTTCTTC; CDR3aa: CASSADRSYNEQFF
j_gene: TRBJ1-2; d_gene: TRBD1; abundance: .; v_gene: TRBV28; CDR3nt: TGTGCCAGCAGTTCCGGGACAGGGGTTGGCTACACCTTC; CDR3aa: CASSSGTGVGYTF
j_gene: TRBJ2-3; d_gene: TRBD1; abundance: once; v_gene: TRBV5-1; CDR3nt: TGCGCCAGCAGCTTAGGACAGGGGGCAGATACGCAGTATTTT; CDR3aa: CASSLGQGADTQYF